This entry concerns a single T cell receptor (beta chain). This clonotype occurred a few times. The antigen this receptor binds is unknown. Per-base quality was not reported, and no clone a single base away is much larger than it. This entry belongs to a study of blood T cells in healthy people across ages (dated by TCRdb to the mid-2010s). For the wider study: In model experiments, roughly one uniquely barcoded TCR beta cDNA molecule per two T cells was captured by template switching. The study measured age-related changes in TCR beta repertoire diversity using deep sequencing normalized with unique cDNA molecular identifiers. Donors were grouped into four age groups: young (average 16 years), middle-aged (under 40), aged (roughly 67) and long-lived (approximately 75). Two additional independent replicas of 1 million unique cDNA reads from the same blood draw were analyzed for two donors (one aged 18 to 30 and one aged 80 or older). General findings and caveats noted by the study authors: Observed TCR beta diversity correlated strongly with the percentage of naive T cells measured by flow cytometry. The long-lived group showed more naive CD4+ T cells, fewer expanded clones and increased TCR diversity than the aged group, suggesting age selection. Bulk unsorted PBMC profiling prevented conclusive comparison of naive and antigen-experienced compartments. Estimates of total diversity based on one million sequenced T cells were considered lower bounds and underestimates. The CMV infection status of donors was not known, potentially confounding age-related changes in expanded clonotypes. As age increased, observed TCR beta diversity per million T cells dropped in a roughly linear way, and a significant reduction was already evident by age 40.

Library method: 5' RACE. TCRdb records Illumina HiSeq 2500 as the sequencer. A second about 7 to 11 cycle PCR used a sample-barcoded 5' primer and a J-beta primer mix. Each TCR beta cDNA molecule received a unique molecular identifier from a template-switch 5' adaptor carrying 12 random nucleotides. Each sample yielded at least 2.5 million CDR3-containing paired-end reads. The Mint cDNA synthesis kit, primed by a TRBC-specific oligonucleotide, was used to synthesize first-strand cDNA from all RNA. Following uracil-DNA glycosylase treatment, all cDNA underwent a first 18-cycle PCR with the universal primers M1SS and BC2_uni_R. The paper's processing steps were these. For normalization, 1 million high-quality reads, each with a distinct molecular identifier, were randomly selected from each sample. Instead of being binned into consensus sequences, reads with shared molecular identifiers were discarded. MiTCR, with a Q25 quality threshold and the strictest error-elimination algorithm, was used for CDR3 identification, clonotype clustering and error correction. Lower-bound total TCR beta diversity was estimated with a nonparametric unseen species model using Euler transformation. The public sequencing data were trimmed at Q25 with fastp and processed into clonotypes with MiXCR by TCRdb, which kept only in-frame beta chains. Rows matching on CDR3 protein sequence are summarized as one entry with the most common DNA and genes. The V and J calls were determined by TCRdb, not by the authors. The sample records 750,000 to 1,000,000 distinct CDR3 sequences, almost 30% of which are singletons. The ten largest clones take up approximately 10% of the sample.

The CDR3 goes from the cysteine to the phenylalanine over 14 residues. Solely the CDR3 DNA is kept, with 42 bases framed from the first base. CDR1 DFQATT and CDR2 SNEGSKA were looked up in the germline V gene (reference sequence). The roughly 37 donors, aged roughly 6 to 95 years, were systemically healthy Caucasian individuals from Russia. Each donor gave roughly 9.5 milliliters of peripheral blood, collected into EDTA-treated Vacutainer tubes. Ficoll-Paque density-gradient centrifugation was used to isolate PBMCs, with at least 7 million per sample. Trizol reagent was used to extract total RNA from the PBMCs, yielding at least 5.5 micrograms per sample. For every donor, flow cytometry on a PBMC aliquot measured the percentage of naive CD45RAhigh/CD27high T cells. The same data also contributed to another study, on T cells of mothers and their children. The second paper further reports: Donors were nine systemically healthy Caucasian individuals: three mothers and their six children. cDNA synthesis used all of the extracted RNA, with roughly 1.6 ug of RNA in each 15 ul reaction. Sample barcodes and 2-4 random nucleotides were added via the M1S primer in the second PCR. More than 8 million TCR beta CDR3 reads were obtained from each mother, and roughly 3 million reads were obtained from each child. In both related and unrelated pairs, thymic selection shapes the output of TCR recombination in a similar way, with inherited differences having only a minor effect. Normalized repertoire overlap was always slightly but never significantly higher in related than unrelated mother-child pairs. With a sensitivity of about 100 clones per million clonotypes, no persistent microchimeric T cell clones were detected. Deep NGS was used in the study to compare the TCR beta repertoires of mothers and children and to look for features that separate related mother-child pairs from unrelated individuals. On average, the children were approximately 11 +/- 4 years old, while the mothers were around 40 +/- 4 years old. After adapters were ligated using NEBNext reagents, the libraries underwent 100+100 nt paired-end sequencing on an Illumina HiSeq 2000. To avoid cross-contamination, the mother libraries and the child libraries were prepared a month apart and sequenced in separate runs. Between about 500,000 and 2,100,000 distinct TCR beta clonotypes were identified per donor. Naive TCR beta clonotypes were estimated from low-frequency clonotypes matched to each donor's FACS-determined naive share, without sorting.

This receptor chain uses TRBV20-1 and TRBJ1-2; the best D guess is TRBD1, with 5 bases matching. This clonotype was obtained from a woman in her thirties or forties in good health. Sequenced input: blood. The DNA reads as follows: TGCAGCGGCTCGTCCAGGGAAGATTTTGGAGGCTACACCTTC. Its protein is CSGSSREDFGGYTF.